Listed below are T cell receptor beta chains from one sample, sequenced in a study of blood T cells in healthy people across ages. TCRdb processed the 5' RACE reads anew with MiXCR; each CDR3 protein has one entry. The data show about 640,000 distinct CDR3 sequences, roughly three fifths seen once. Sequencing was carried out using blood. The source is a man in his sixties in good health. Each CDR3 is given with its conserved first and last residue. D genes are given only for firm matches. The size field is filled for only some rows; it gives once, few, many or a size class.

D gene	clone size	V gene	J gene	CDR3 protein	CDR3 DNA
NA	NA	TRBV6-2/TRBV6-3	TRBJ1-2	CASTPLETGGYTF	TGTGCCAGCACCCCACTCGAAACGGGAGGCTACACCTTC
NA	NA	TRBV27	TRBJ2-7	CASSRSGTVSYEQYF	TGTGCCAGCAGTCGCTCCGGGACGGTCTCCTACGAGCAGTACTTC
NA	NA	TRBV7-2	TRBJ2-5	CASSLLGLGGRETQYF	TGTGCCAGCAGCCTATTGGGTCTGGGGGGTCGGGAGACCCAGTACTTC
NA	NA	TRBV7-9	TRBJ2-1	CASSLGVGGQTYNEQFF	TGTGCCAGCAGCTTAGGGGTAGGGGGACAAACCTACAATGAGCAGTTCTTC
TRBD1	few	TRBV28	TRBJ2-5	CASSFGTGRETQYF	TGTGCCAGCAGTTTTGGGACAGGGCGGGAGACCCAGTACTTC
NA	NA	TRBV7-2	TRBJ2-3	CASSLGLQSGRNTDTQYF	TGTGCCAGCAGCTTAGGGTTACAGTCGGGCAGGAACACAGATACGCAGTATTTT
NA	once	TRBV15	TRBJ1-5	CATSLTDQPQHF	TGTGCCACCAGCCTTACTGATCAGCCCCAGCATTTT
TRBD1	NA	TRBV6-1	TRBJ1-5	CASSRGQGVGQPQHF	TGTGCCAGCAGCCGCGGACAGGGGGTTGGTCAGCCCCAGCATTTT
NA	NA	TRBV6-6	TRBJ2-7	CASSEGPSLKEQYF	TGTGCCAGCAGCGAGGGACCCTCCTTGAAGGAGCAGTACTTC
TRBD1	NA	TRBV6-1	TRBJ1-5	CASSEGTGRPLNQPQHF	TGTGCCAGCAGTGAAGGGACAGGCCGTCCCTTAAATCAGCCCCAGCATTTT
NA	few	TRBV3-1	TRBJ1-5	CASSQTSGNQPQHF	TGTGCCAGCAGCCAAACTAGCGGCAATCAGCCCCAGCATTTT
NA	NA	TRBV3-1	TRBJ2-1	CASTLATRAYNEQFF	TGTGCCAGCACACTCGCGACTAGGGCGTACAATGAGCAGTTCTTC
NA	NA	TRBV25-1	TRBJ2-6	CASSEAGIGANVLTF	TGTGCCAGCAGTGAGGCAGGGATCGGGGCCAACGTCCTGACTTTC
NA	few	TRBV5-1	TRBJ2-1	CASSKVRSQSSYNEQFF	TGCGCCAGCAGCAAGGTCAGGAGCCAAAGCTCCTACAATGAGCAGTTCTTC
NA	many	TRBV11-2	TRBJ2-1	CASSFPGGAVQNEQFF	TGTGCCAGCAGCTTTCCTGGGGGCGCTGTACAAAATGAGCAGTTCTTC
NA	NA	TRBV15	TRBJ1-1	CAASRGPGQLNTEAFF	TGTGCCGCCAGCAGAGGTCCAGGACAACTGAACACTGAAGCTTTCTTT
NA	NA	TRBV20-1	TRBJ2-5	CSARGPLGGPQETQYF	TGCAGTGCTAGAGGGCCACTGGGGGGCCCTCAAGAGACCCAGTACTTC
TRBD2	NA	TRBV20-1	TRBJ2-3	CSAETSGTDTQYF	TGCAGTGCTGAAACTAGCGGCACAGATACGCAGTATTTT
NA	few	TRBV15	TRBJ2-5	CATRTVQETQYF	TGTGCCACTCGAACAGTCCAAGAGACCCAGTACTTC
NA	NA	TRBV20-1	TRBJ2-5	CSARPLGYQETQYF	TGCAGTGCTAGGCCCCTCGGGTACCAAGAGACCCAGTACTTC
NA	NA	TRBV15	TRBJ1-5	CATSGVLYSNQPQHF	TGTGCCACCAGTGGGGTACTTTATAGCAATCAGCCCCAGCATTTT
NA	NA	TRBV20-1	TRBJ1-2	CSARPPGGYTF	TGCAGTGCTAGACCCCCGGGCGGCTACACCTTC
NA	many	TRBV20-1	TRBJ2-1	CSASLLPSSYNEQFF	TGCAGTGCTAGTCTACTTCCAAGCTCCTACAATGAGCAGTTCTTC
TRBD1	NA	TRBV20-1	TRBJ1-1	CSAATGYNTEAFF	TGCAGTGCTGCGACAGGGTACAACACTGAAGCTTTCTTT
NA	NA	TRBV7-2	TRBJ2-7	CASSLAGSPYEQYF	TGTGCCAGCAGCTTGGCCGGGAGCCCCTACGAGCAGTACTTC
NA	few	TRBV21-1	TRBJ2-7	CASSKEAMVGYYEQYF	TGTGCCAGCAGCAAAGAGGCCATGGTGGGATACTACGAGCAGTACTTC
NA	NA	TRBV20-1	TRBJ2-7	CSARDGRNYEQYF	TGCAGTGCTAGAGATGGTCGGAACTACGAGCAGTACTTC
NA	NA	TRBV5-1	TRBJ2-1	CASSVEASRYNEQFF	TGCGCCAGCAGCGTGGAGGCTAGCCGCTACAATGAGCAGTTCTTC
NA	NA	TRBV25-1	TRBJ1-2	CASSEVSWPYGYTF	TGTGCCAGCAGTGAAGTTAGCTGGCCCTATGGCTACACCTTC
TRBD1	NA	TRBV6-6	TRBJ2-4	CASSLQGEIQYF	TGTGCCAGCAGTCTTCAGGGGGAGATTCAGTACTTC
NA	few	TRBV6-6	TRBJ1-2	CASSSSNYGYTF	TGTGCCAGCAGTTCCTCGAACTATGGCTACACCTTC